The clone carrying this TCR beta chain showed up many times. Its antigen is undetermined. These data are taken from a study of glioma-infiltrating T cells. Notes on the study in general: Non-neoplastic patients had below-expected tissue-blood divergence, while all gliomas exceeded expectation.

The CDR3 extends over 13 amino acids. V lost 3 bases to trimming and J lost 3 bases, with 11 bases between them. The germline gives CDR1 DFQATT, CDR2 SNEGSKA (reference sequence). Amplification of TCR alpha and beta CDR3 regions from RNA used iRepertoire nested multiplex PCR. MiXCR, run by TCRdb on the multiplex PCR reads, gives a single entry per CDR3 protein. The sample yields 100,000 to 150,000 distinct CDR3 sequences, approximately 23% seen once. The chain combines TRBV20-1 with TRBJ2-5, with TRBD1 as a possible D gene (6 bases). The sequencing input was glioma tissue, nonneoplastic brain tissue, or PBMCs (not recorded which). This clonotype was sampled from a human donor with low-grade glioma or glioblastoma, undergoing nonglioma brain surgery, or in good health (not recorded which). The DNA for the CDR3 is TGCAGTGCTAGCGGACAGTTAAAAGAGACCCAGTACTTC. Its protein product is CSASGQLKETQYF.